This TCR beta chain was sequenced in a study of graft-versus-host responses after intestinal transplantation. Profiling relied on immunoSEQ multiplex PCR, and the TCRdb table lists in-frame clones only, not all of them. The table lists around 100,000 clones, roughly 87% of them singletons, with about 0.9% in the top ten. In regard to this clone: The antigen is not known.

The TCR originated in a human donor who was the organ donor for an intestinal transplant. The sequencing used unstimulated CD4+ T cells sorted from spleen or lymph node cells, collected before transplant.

DNA of the CDR3: TGTGCCAGCAGCTTAGGGACAGGATCCTACGAGCAGTACTTC. Protein product: CASSLGTGSYEQYF. The gene calls are TRBV7-9 and TRBJ2-7; TRBD1 aligns across 7 bases. The CDR3 covers 14 residues. The V gene's germline CDR1 is SEHNR and CDR2 FQNEAQ (reference sequence). Trimming took 1 base from V and 1 from J; bases not matched to a gene: 1.